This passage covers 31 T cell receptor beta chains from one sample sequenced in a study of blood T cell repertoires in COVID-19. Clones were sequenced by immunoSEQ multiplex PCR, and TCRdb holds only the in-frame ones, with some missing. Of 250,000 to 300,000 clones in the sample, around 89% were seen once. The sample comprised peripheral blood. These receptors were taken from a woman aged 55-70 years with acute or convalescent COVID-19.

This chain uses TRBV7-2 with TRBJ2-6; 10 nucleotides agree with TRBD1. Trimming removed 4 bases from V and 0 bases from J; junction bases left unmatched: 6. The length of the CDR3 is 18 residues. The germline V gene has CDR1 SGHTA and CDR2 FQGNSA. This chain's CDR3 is CASSSRTGGTSGANVLTF. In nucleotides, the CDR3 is TGTGCCAGCAGCTCTAGGACAGGGGGGACCTCTGGGGCCAACGTCCTGACTTTC.

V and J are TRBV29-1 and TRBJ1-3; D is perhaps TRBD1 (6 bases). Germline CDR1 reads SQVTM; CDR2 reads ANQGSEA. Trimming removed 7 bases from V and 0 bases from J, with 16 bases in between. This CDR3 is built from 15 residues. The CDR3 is CSATRGAHSGNTIYF. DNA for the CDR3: TGCAGCGCCACCCGGGGGGCCCACTCTGGAAACACCATATATTTT.

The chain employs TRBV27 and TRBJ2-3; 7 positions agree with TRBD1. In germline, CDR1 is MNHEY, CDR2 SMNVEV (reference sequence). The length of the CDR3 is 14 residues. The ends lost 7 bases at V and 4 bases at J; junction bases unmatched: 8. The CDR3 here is CASTRQGSPDTQYF. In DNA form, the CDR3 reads TGTGCCAGCACCCGACAGGGTTCGCCAGATACGCAGTATTTT.

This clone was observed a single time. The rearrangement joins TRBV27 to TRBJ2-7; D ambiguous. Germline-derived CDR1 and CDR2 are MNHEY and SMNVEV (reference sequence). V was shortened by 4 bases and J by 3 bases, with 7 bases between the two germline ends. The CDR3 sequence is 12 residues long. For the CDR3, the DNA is TGTGCCAGCAGTTCCTATCGCTACGAGCAGTACTTC. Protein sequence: CASSSYRYEQYF.

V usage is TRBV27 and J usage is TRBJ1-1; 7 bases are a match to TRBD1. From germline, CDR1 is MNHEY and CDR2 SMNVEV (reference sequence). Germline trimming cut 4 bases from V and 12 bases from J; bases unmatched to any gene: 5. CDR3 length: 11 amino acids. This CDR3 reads CASSSTGETFF. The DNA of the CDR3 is TGTGCCAGCAGTTCCACAGGGGAAACTTTCTTT.

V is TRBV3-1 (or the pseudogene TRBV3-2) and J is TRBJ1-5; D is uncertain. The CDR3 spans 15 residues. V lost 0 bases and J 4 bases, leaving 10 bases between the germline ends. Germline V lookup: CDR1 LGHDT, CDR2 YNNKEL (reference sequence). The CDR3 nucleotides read TGTGCCAGCAGCCAAGATCTTTGGAGAAATCAGCCCCAGCATTTT. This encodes CASSQDLWRNQPQHF.

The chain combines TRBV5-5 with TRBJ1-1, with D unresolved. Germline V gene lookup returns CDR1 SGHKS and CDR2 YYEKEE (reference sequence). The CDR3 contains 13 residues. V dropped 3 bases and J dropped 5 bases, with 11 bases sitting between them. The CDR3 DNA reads TGTGCCAGCAGCTGGAGAATAGGAACTGAAGCTTTCTTT. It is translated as CASSWRIGTEAFF.

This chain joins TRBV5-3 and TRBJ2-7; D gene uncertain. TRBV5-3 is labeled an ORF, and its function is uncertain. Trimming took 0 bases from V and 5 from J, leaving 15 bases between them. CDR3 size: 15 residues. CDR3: CARSLELGRCHEQYF. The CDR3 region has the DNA TGTGCCAGAAGCTTGGAGCTAGGAAGATGCCACGAGCAGTACTTC.

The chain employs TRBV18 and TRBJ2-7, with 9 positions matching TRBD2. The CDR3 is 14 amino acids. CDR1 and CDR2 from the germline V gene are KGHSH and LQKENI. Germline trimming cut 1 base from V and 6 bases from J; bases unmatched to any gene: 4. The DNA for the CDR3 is TGTGCCAGCTCACCACGCGGTAGCGGGAGCGAGCAGTACTTC. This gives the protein CASSPRGSGSEQYF.

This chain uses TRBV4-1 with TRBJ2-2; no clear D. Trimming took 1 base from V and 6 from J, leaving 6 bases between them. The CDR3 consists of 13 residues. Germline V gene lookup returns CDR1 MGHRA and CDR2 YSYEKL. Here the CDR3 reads CASSQGLSGELFF. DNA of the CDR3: TGCGCCAGCAGCCAAGGGCTCTCCGGGGAGCTGTTTTTT.

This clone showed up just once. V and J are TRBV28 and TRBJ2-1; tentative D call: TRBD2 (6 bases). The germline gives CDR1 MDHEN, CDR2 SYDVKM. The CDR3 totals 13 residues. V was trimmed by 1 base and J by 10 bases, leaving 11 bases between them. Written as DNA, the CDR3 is TGTGCCAGCAGTTTATTAGCAGGGAGGGAGCAGTTCTTC. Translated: CASSLLAGREQFF.

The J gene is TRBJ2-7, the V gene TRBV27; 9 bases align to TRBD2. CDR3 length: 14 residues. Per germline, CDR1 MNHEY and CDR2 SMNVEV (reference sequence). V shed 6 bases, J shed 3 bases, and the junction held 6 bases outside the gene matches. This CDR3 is CASSASGKIYEQYF. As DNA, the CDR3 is TGTGCCAGCAGCGCTAGCGGGAAGATCTACGAGCAGTACTTC.

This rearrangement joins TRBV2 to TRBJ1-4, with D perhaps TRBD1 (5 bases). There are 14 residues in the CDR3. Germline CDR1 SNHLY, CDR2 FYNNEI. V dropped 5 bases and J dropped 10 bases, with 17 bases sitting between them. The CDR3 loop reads CASSKSPRDVKLFF. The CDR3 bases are TGTGCCAGCAGTAAGTCCCCCAGGGATGTAAAACTGTTTTTT.

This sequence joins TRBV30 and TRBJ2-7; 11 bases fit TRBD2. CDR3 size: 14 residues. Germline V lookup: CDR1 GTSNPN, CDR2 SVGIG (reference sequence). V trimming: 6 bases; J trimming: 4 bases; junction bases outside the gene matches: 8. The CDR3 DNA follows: TGTGCCTGCCCAACTAGCGGGAGTATTTACGAGCAGTACTTC. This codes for CACPTSGSIYEQYF.

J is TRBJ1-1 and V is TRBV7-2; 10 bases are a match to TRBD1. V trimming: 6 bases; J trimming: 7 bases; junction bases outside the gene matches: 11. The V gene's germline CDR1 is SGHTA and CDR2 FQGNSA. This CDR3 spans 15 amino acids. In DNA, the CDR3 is TGTGCCAGCAGAGTGGACAGGGGGGCCCAAGGTGAAGCTTTCTTT. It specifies CASRVDRGAQGEAFF. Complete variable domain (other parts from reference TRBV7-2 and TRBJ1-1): GAGVSQSPSNKVTEKGKDVELRCDPISGHTALYWYRQSLGQGLEFLIYFQGNSAPDKSGLPSDRFSAERTGGSVSTLTIQRTQQEDSAVYLCASRVDRGAQGEAFFGQGTRLTVV.

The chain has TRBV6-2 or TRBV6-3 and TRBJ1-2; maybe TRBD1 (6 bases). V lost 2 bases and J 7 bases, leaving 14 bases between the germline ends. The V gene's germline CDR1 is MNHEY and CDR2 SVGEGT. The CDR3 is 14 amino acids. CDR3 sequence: CASSYSQGNVGYTF. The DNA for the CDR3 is TGTGCCAGCAGTTACAGTCAGGGGAACGTTGGCTACACCTTC.

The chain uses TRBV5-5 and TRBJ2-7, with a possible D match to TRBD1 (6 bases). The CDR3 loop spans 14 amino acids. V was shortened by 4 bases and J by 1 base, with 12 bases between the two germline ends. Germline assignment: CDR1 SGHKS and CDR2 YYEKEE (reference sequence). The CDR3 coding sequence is TGTGCCAGCAGCCCATGGGGGACATCCTACGAGCAGTACTTC. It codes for CASSPWGTSYEQYF.

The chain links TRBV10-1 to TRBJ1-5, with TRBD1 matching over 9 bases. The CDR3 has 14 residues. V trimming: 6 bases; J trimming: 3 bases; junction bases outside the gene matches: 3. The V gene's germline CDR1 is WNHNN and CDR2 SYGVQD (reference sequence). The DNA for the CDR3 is TGCGCCAGCAGAGACAGGGGGACCAATCAGCCCCAGCATTTT. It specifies CASRDRGTNQPQHF.

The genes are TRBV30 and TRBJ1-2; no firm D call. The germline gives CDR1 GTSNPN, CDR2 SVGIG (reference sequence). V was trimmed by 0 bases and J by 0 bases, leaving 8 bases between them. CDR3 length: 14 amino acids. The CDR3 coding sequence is TGTGCCTGGAGTGTGACACCTACTAACTATGGCTACACCTTC. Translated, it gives CAWSVTPTNYGYTF.

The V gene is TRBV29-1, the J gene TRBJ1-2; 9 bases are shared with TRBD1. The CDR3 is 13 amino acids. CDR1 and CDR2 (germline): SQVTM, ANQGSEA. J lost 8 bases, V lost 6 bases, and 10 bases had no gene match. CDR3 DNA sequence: TGCAGCGTCTTCGGACAGGGGAGTTGGGGCTACACCTTC. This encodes CSVFGQGSWGYTF. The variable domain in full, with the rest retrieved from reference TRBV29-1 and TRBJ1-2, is SAVISQKPSRDICQRGTSLTIQCQVDSQVTMMFWYRQQPGQSLTLIATANQGSEATYESGFVIDKFPISRPNLTFSTLTVSNMSPEDSSIYLCSVFGQGSWGYTFGSGTRLTVV.

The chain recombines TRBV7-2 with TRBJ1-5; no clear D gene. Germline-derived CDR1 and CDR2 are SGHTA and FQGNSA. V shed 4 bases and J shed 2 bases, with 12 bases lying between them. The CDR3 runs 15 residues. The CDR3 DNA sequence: TGTGCCAGCAGCTCCGATGGCCGGGGCAATCAGCCCCAGCATTTT. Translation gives CASSSDGRGNQPQHF.

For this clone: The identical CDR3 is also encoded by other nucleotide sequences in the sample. CDR3 protein: CATSREGQGAYEQYF. CDR3 sequence (DNA): TGTGCCACCAGCAGAGAGGGACAGGGGGCTTACGAGCAGTACTTC. The V gene is TRBV15, the J gene TRBJ2-7; 12 bases are shared with TRBD1. This CDR3 comprises 15 residues. Germline-derived CDR1 and CDR2 are LNHNV and YYDKDF (reference sequence). J was trimmed by 4 bases and V by 0 bases; bases with no gene match: 1.

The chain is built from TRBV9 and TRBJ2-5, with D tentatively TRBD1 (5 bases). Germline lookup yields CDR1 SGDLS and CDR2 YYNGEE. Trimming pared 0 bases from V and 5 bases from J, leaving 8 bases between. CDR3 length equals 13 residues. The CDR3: CASSVDNRETQYF. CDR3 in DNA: TGTGCCAGCAGCGTAGATAACAGGGAGACCCAGTACTTC.

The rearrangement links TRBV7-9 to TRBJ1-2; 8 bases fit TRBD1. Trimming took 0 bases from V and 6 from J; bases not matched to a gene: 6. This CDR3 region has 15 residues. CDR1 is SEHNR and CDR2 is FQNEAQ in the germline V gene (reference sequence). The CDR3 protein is CASSLASQGAHGYTF. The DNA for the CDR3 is TGTGCCAGCAGCTTAGCGTCGCAGGGGGCCCATGGCTACACCTTC.

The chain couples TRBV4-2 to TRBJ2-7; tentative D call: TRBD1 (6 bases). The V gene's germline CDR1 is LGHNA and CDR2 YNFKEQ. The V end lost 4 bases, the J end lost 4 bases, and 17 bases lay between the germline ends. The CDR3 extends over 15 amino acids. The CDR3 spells CASSPASGTPYEQYF. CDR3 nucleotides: TGTGCCAGCAGCCCAGCCTCTGGGACACCATACGAGCAGTACTTC.

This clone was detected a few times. The CDR3: CASSYPSSGRTTYEQYF. The CDR3 nucleotides read TGTGCCAGCAGTTACCCCTCTAGCGGGAGGACGACCTACGAGCAGTACTTC. The V call is TRBV6-2 or TRBV6-3, the J call TRBJ2-7; 11 bases match TRBD2. The junction had 8 bases not matched to a gene; V was cut back by 2 bases and J by 2 bases. Per germline, CDR1 MNHEY and CDR2 SVGEGT. The CDR3 has 17 residues.

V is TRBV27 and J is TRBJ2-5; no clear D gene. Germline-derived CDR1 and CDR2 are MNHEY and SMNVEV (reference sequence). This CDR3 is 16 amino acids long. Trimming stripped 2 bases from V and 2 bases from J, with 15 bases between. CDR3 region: CASSLTHAGLQETQYF. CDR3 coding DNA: TGTGCCAGCAGTTTAACCCACGCAGGTTTGCAAGAGACCCAGTACTTC.

The CDR3 sequence is CASSLAEQGFREQYF. CDR3 DNA: TGTGCCAGCAGCTTGGCGGAGCAGGGCTTTCGCGAGCAGTACTTC. The chain employs TRBV5-6 and TRBJ2-7, with a possible D match to TRBD1 (5 bases). Germline V lookup: CDR1 SGHDT, CDR2 YYEEEE. Trimming cost V 0 bases and J 6 bases, with 16 bases left between them. The CDR3 is made up of 15 amino acids.

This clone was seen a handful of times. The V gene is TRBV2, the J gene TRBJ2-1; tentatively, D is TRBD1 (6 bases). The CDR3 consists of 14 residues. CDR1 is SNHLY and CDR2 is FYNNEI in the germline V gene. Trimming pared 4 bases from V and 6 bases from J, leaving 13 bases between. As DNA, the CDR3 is TGTGCCAGCAGTGTTGAGGGGGTCGGCAATGAGCAGTTCTTC. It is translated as CASSVEGVGNEQFF.

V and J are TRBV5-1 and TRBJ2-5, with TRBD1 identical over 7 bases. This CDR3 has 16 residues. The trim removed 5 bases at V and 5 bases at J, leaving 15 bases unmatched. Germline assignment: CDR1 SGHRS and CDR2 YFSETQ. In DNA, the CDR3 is TGCGCCAGCAGAACCCGACAGGGAATGGTAGGGGAGACCCAGTACTTC. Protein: CASRTRQGMVGETQYF.

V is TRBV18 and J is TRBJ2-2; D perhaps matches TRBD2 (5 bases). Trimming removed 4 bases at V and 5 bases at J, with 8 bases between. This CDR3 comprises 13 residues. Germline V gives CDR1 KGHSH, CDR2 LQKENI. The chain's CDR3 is CASSQLATGELFF. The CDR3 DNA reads TGTGCCAGCTCACAGTTAGCGACCGGGGAGCTGTTTTTT.